Each of the 14 T cell receptor beta chains below was sequenced from the same sample in a study of blood T cell repertoires in COVID-19. Profiled with immunoSEQ multiplex PCR; TCRdb holds only in-frame clones, not every one. The sample has a few hundred thousand clones, around 88% seen once; the top ten hold roughly 13%. Input material: peripheral blood. These receptors were collected from a woman in her 70s with COVID-19, enrolled during active disease.

J is TRBJ2-3 and V is TRBV7-6; possible D gene TRBD1, 6 bases. This CDR3 is 13 amino acids long. Germline CDR1 reads SGHVS; CDR2 reads FNYEAQ. V lost 5 bases, J lost 2 bases, and 8 bases lay in between. The CDR3 here is CASSPGVTDTQYF. The CDR3 bases are TGTGCCAGCAGCCCAGGGGTCACAGATACGCAGTATTTT.

This chain links TRBV28 with TRBJ2-5; 9 nucleotides agree with TRBD1. Germline-derived CDR1 and CDR2 are MDHEN and SYDVKM. The V segment lost 6 bases and the J segment 4 bases; nucleotides outside the gene matches: 6. The CDR3 runs to 14 residues. The CDR3 nucleotides are TGTGCCAGCAGCCCAGCGGACAGGGGAGAGACCCAGTACTTC. It codes for CASSPADRGETQYF. The full variable domain, rest sourced from reference TRBV28 and TRBJ2-5, is DVKVTQSSRYLVKRTGEKVFLECVQDMDHENMFWYRQDPGLGLRLIYFSYDVKMKEKGDIPEGYSVSREKKERFSLILESASTNQTSMYLCASSPADRGETQYFGPGTRLLVL.

V is TRBV2 and J is TRBJ1-6, with 9 positions matching TRBD1. Germline V gene lookup returns CDR1 SNHLY and CDR2 FYNNEI. The junction had 1 base not matched to a gene; V was cut back by 5 bases and J by 11 bases. This CDR3 comprises 12 residues. The CDR3 loop reads CASSRQGAPLHF. DNA of the CDR3: TGTGCCAGCAGTCGACAGGGGGCACCCCTCCACTTT.

This clone turned up a few times. The chain uses TRBV28 and TRBJ1-5, with a tentative D call TRBD1 (5 bases). The V gene lost 1 base and the J gene lost 7 bases, with 11 bases spanning the gap. The CDR3 sequence is 14 residues long. Germline V gene lookup returns CDR1 MDHEN and CDR2 SYDVKM. CDR3: CASSLSGGIQPQHF. The CDR3 DNA follows: TGTGCCAGCAGTTTATCGGGGGGGATACAGCCCCAGCATTTT.

As concerns this clone: In the same sample, other DNA sequences code for this CDR3. The rearrangement uses TRBV27 and TRBJ2-7; no clear D. Germline V CDR1 and CDR2: MNHEY, SMNVEV (reference sequence). V shed 4 bases and J shed 3 bases, with 4 bases lying between them. The CDR3 has 11 amino acids. Here the CDR3 reads CASSSGYEQYF. The CDR3 DNA reads as TGTGCCAGCAGTTCGGGCTACGAGCAGTACTTC.

The V gene is TRBV5-1, the J gene TRBJ1-1; possibly TRBD1 for D (6 bases). CDR1 and CDR2 from the germline V gene are SGHRS and YFSETQ. V lost 2 bases, J lost 3 bases, and 14 bases lay in between. The CDR3 has 15 residues. CDR3 DNA: TGCGCCAGCAGCTTAAACGGCGCAGGGGACACTGAAGCTTTCTTT. Its translation: CASSLNGAGDTEAFF.

The chain links TRBV12-3 or TRBV12-4 to TRBJ1-2; the match to TRBD1 covers 7 bases. V lost 8 bases and J lost 7; bases outside the gene matches: 10. The length of the CDR3 is 13 residues. Here the CDR3 reads CASSIHRGSGYTF. The DNA for the CDR3 is TGTGCCAGCTCCATTCACAGGGGAAGTGGCTACACCTTC.

V usage is TRBV7-2 and J usage is TRBJ2-7; possible D gene TRBD2, 7 bases. V dropped 3 bases and J dropped 2 bases, with 11 bases sitting between them. Germline-derived CDR1 and CDR2 are SGHTA and FQGNSA. CDR3 length: 14 residues. The CDR3 DNA sequence: TGTGCCAGCAGCTTCGGGGGGCCCCCCTACGAGCAGTACTTC. Translation: CASSFGGPPYEQYF.

V and J are TRBV19 and TRBJ1-4, with 10 bases identical to TRBD1. The CDR3 consists of 19 residues. The germline V gene has CDR1 LNHDA and CDR2 SQIVND (reference sequence). The V segment lost 0 bases and the J segment 8 bases; nucleotides outside the gene matches: 15. CDR3 DNA: TGTGCCAGTAGTATAGACCTAACTGACAGGGGGCGATCCCTGGAAAAACTGTTTTTT. Residues: CASSIDLTDRGRSLEKLFF.

The chain combines TRBV3-1 (or the pseudogene TRBV3-2) with TRBJ1-1, with 8 bases aligning to TRBD1. V lost 3 bases and J lost 5; bases outside the gene matches: 8. The CDR3 runs to 15 residues. Germline assignment: CDR1 LGHDT and CDR2 YNNKEL (reference sequence). Written as DNA, the CDR3 is TGTGCCAGCAGCCAGGGGGTGGACAGGGTTACTGAAGCTTTCTTT. This codes for CASSQGVDRVTEAFF.

This clone turned up a few times. CDR3 protein: CASSFWTSGGRTGELFF. The CDR3 nucleotides read TGTGCCAGCAGCTTTTGGACTAGCGGGGGTCGGACCGGGGAGCTGTTTTTT. V and J are TRBV7-9 and TRBJ2-2; 13 bases align to TRBD2. V was pared by 3 bases and J by 5 bases, with 6 bases of the junction left unmatched. CDR3 length: 17 residues. Looked up from germline, CDR1 is SEHNR and CDR2 is FQNEAQ (reference sequence).

The genes are TRBV5-1 and TRBJ1-6; 7 nucleotides align to TRBD1. This CDR3 contains 16 residues. Germline CDR1 reads SGHRS; CDR2 reads YFSETQ. With V trimmed by 3 bases and J by 7 bases, 10 bases remained unmatched. The CDR3 DNA reads as TGCGCCAGCAGCTGGGCACCCGGGACAGAGAATTCACCCCTCCACTTT. Its protein product is CASSWAPGTENSPLHF.

The gene calls are TRBV24-1 and TRBJ1-4, with 7 bases matching TRBD1. The CDR3 extends over 17 amino acids. Per the germline V gene, CDR1 is KGHDR and CDR2 is SFDVKD. With V trimmed by 3 bases and J by 7 bases, 13 bases remained unmatched. CDR3: CATSDNPTGRRSEKLFF. The CDR3 nucleotides are TGTGCCACCAGTGATAATCCGACAGGGCGGAGAAGTGAAAAACTGTTTTTT.

CDR3 bases: TGTGCCACCAGCAGAGGTCAGGGGACTAGCGTCGATGAGCAGTTCTTC. Its protein is CATSRGQGTSVDEQFF. The chain links TRBV15 to TRBJ2-1, with 10 positions matching TRBD2. V was clipped by 1 base and J by 8 bases; unmatched bases: 8. Germline assignment: CDR1 LNHNV and CDR2 YYDKDF (reference sequence). There are 16 residues in the CDR3.